These T cell receptor beta chains were read from a single sample in a study of T cell repertoires in cytomegalovirus infection. MiXCR was run by TCRdb on the reads, yielding one entry per CDR3 protein. Of hundreds of thousands of distinct CDR3 sequences detected, under 40% appear once; the ten largest clones hold roughly an eighth. Sequenced: PBMCs. These receptor sequences come from a human donor in good health (CMV status not recorded). Some clones in this sample may be carry-over from other donors' samples. Both conserved end residues are part of each CDR3. A D gene is named only where the DNA matches it firmly.

J gene: TRBJ1-5
D gene: TRBD1
V gene: TRBV18
CDR3 protein: CASSPKDRNQPQHF

J gene: TRBJ2-3
D gene: -
V gene: TRBV6-6
CDR3 protein: CASTKRESPPYF

J gene: TRBJ2-3
D gene: TRBD2
V gene: TRBV7-2
CDR3 protein: CASSLVGTSGGKSTDTQYF

J gene: TRBJ2-5
D gene: -
V gene: TRBV6-2/TRBV6-3
CDR3 protein: CASSYSNPYQETQYF

J gene: TRBJ2-2
D gene: -
V gene: TRBV2
CDR3 protein: CASSVHWASPGELFF

J gene: TRBJ2-3
D gene: -
V gene: TRBV5-1
CDR3 protein: CASSDTDTQYF

J gene: TRBJ1-2
D gene: TRBD1
V gene: TRBV12-3/TRBV12-4
CDR3 protein: CASSFQGAWYGYPF

J gene: TRBJ2-7
D gene: -
V gene: TRBV7-2
CDR3 protein: CASSLGAIFYDQSF

J gene: TRBJ2-2
D gene: -
V gene: TRBV14
CDR3 protein: CASSQDINGELFF

J gene: TRBJ1-1
D gene: -
V gene: TRBV10-1
CDR3 protein: CASSEKPTAEAFF

J gene: TRBJ2-3
D gene: TRBD1
V gene: TRBV29-1
CDR3 protein: CSAETGTDTQYF

J gene: TRBJ2-7
D gene: TRBD1
V gene: TRBV11-2
CDR3 protein: CASSLDVGTGVKGRSEQYF

J gene: TRBJ2-2
D gene: TRBD2
V gene: TRBV7-6
CDR3 protein: CASSVGPGTILAVELFF

J gene: TRBJ2-4
D gene: -
V gene: TRBV19
CDR3 protein: CASESAGKNIHYF

J gene: TRBJ1-5
D gene: TRBD1
V gene: TRBV19
CDR3 protein: CASKQGGHQPQHF

J gene: TRBJ1-1
D gene: -
V gene: TRBV19
CDR3 protein: CASSIPGLNTEAFF

J gene: TRBJ2-1
D gene: -
V gene: TRBV7-9
CDR3 protein: CASSLIKRQSGNEQFF

J gene: TRBJ2-1
D gene: -
V gene: TRBV4-3
CDR3 protein: CASSQVLGDEQFF

J gene: TRBJ2-7
D gene: -
V gene: TRBV28
CDR3 protein: CASSSTRGAGRQYF

J gene: TRBJ2-2
D gene: -
V gene: TRBV6-6
CDR3 protein: CASSYSPAPRGTGELFF

J gene: TRBJ2-7
D gene: -
V gene: TRBV19
CDR3 protein: CASSISGTPYEQYF

J gene: TRBJ1-1
D gene: -
V gene: TRBV4-1
CDR3 protein: CASSQELTTEAFF